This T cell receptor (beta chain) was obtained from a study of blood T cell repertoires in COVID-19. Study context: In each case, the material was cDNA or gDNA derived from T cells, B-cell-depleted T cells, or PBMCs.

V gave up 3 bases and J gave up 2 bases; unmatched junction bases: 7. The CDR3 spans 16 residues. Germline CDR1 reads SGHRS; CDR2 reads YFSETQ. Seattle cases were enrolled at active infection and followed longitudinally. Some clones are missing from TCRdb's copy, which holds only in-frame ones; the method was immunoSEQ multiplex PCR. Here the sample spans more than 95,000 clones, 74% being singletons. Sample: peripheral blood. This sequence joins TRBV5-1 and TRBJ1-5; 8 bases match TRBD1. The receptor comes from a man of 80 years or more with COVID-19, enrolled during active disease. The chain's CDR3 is CASSWVTGARNQPQHF. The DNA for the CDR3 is TGCGCCAGCAGCTGGGTGACAGGGGCCCGCAATCAGCCCCAGCATTTT.